The source of this TCR beta chain is a study of regulatory T cells in long-lasting Graves disease. The CDR3 has 15 amino acids. The germline gives CDR1 SEHNR, CDR2 FQNEAQ (reference sequence). The V segment lost 2 bases and the J segment 6 bases; nucleotides outside the gene matches: 7. For TCR beta, libraries came from iRepertoire HTBI primers and Arm-PCR of CDR3 regions. One entry per CDR3 protein, called by TCRdb with MiXCR from the multiplex PCR reads. The sample records approximately 380,000 distinct CDR3 sequences, around 20% being singletons. Time point of the sample: persistent/refractory GD, antithyroid drugs over 5 years with positive TRAb. RNA from PBMCs was the source of the TCR library.

The chain has TRBV7-9 and TRBJ1-2; 9 nucleotides match TRBD1. The origin of this receptor is a female donor with Graves disease. This material consisted of peripheral blood mononuclear cells (PBMCs), taken when the disease was refractory, from a patient treated with antithyroid drugs. CDR3 in amino acids: CASSLSGTGSHGYTF. The CDR3 DNA reads as TGTGCCAGCAGCTTATCAGGGACAGGGTCCCATGGCTACACCTTC. The full variable domain, in which reference TRBV7-9 and TRBJ1-2 provide the parts outside the CDR3, is DTGVSQNPRHKITKRGQNVTFRCDPISEHNRLYWYRQTLGQGPEFLTYFQNEAQLEKSRLLSDRFSAERPKGSFSTLEIQRTEQGDSAMYLCASSLSGTGSHGYTFGSGTRLTVV.